Presented here are 27 T cell receptor beta chains from one specimen sequenced in a study of vaccination effects on CD4 cells after COVID-19. No antigen is known for these receptors. Following culture for approximately ten days, CD4+ T cells were isolated. Participants were vaccinated with two doses of either the BNT162b2 or mRNA-1273 vaccine. TCRdb's copy holds only in-frame clones and misses some; the assay was immunoSEQ multiplex PCR. Among about 45,000 clones, 70% were seen once, and the ten largest hold around 7%. This sample comprised CD4+ T cells from PBMCs cultured without peptide, obtained after COVID-19 vaccination. These receptors were obtained from a human donor who received a COVID-19 vaccine.

The chain is built from TRBV2 and TRBJ1-3, with TRBD1 matching 7 bases. CDR3 length: 16 amino acids. Germline V CDR1 and CDR2: SNHLY, FYNNEI. With 7 bases clipped from V and 3 bases from J, the junction kept 12 bases outside the gene matches. Here the CDR3 DNA reads TGTGCCAGCACTCCGATGACAGGGACTTTTGGAAACACCATATATTTT. This sequence encodes CASTPMTGTFGNTIYF. Combining the CDR3 with reference TRBV2 and TRBJ1-3 gives the whole variable domain EPEVTQTPSHQVTQMGQEVILRCVPISNHLYFYWYRQILGQKVEFLVSFYNNEISEKSEIFDDQFSVERPDGSNFTLKIRSTKLEDSAMYFCASTPMTGTFGNTIYFGEGSWLTVV.

In nucleotides, the CDR3 is TGTGCCAGCAGCTTAGAACCCCTACTAGCGGAAAACAATGAGCAGTTCTTC. It codes for CASSLEPLLAENNEQFF. The chain has TRBV13 and TRBJ2-1; 8 bases fit TRBD2. J was trimmed by 5 bases and V by 1 base; bases with no gene match: 10. CDR3 length: 17 amino acids. Germline V gives CDR1 PRHDT, CDR2 FYEKMQ (reference sequence).

A single count supports this clone. The chain employs TRBV11-2 and TRBJ2-7; D is possibly TRBD1 (6 bases). The V gene lost 4 bases and the J gene lost 4 bases, with 20 bases spanning the gap. There are 16 residues in the CDR3. CDR1 and CDR2 (germline): SGHAT, FQNNGV. CDR3 residues: CASSSHAGARIYEQYF. CDR3 coding DNA: TGTGCCAGCAGCTCCCACGCAGGGGCGAGGATATACGAGCAGTACTTC.

The V call is TRBV4-1, the J call TRBJ2-1; no clear D. This CDR3 contains 15 residues. V dropped 0 bases and J dropped 3 bases, with 9 bases sitting between them. Germline V gene lookup returns CDR1 MGHRA and CDR2 YSYEKL. Here the CDR3 reads CASSQDGGHYNEQFF. CDR3 nucleotide sequence: TGCGCCAGCAGCCAAGACGGCGGCCACTACAATGAGCAGTTCTTC.

Sample share makes this clone medium-sized. J is TRBJ2-7 and V is TRBV6-5, with 9 bases identical to TRBD1. Germline trimming cut 10 bases from V and 3 bases from J; bases unmatched to any gene: 10. CDR1 is MNHEY and CDR2 is SVGAGI in the germline V gene. The CDR3 runs to 14 residues. The CDR3 coding sequence is TGTGCCACCACCGGGACAGGGAGCAACTACGAGCAGTACTTC. Protein product: CATTGTGSNYEQYF.

The chain employs TRBV9 and TRBJ1-1, with 7 positions matching TRBD1. V dropped 0 bases and J dropped 10; count of bases not matched to a gene: 9. From germline, CDR1 is SGDLS and CDR2 YYNGEE. This CDR3 has 14 amino acids. This CDR3 is CASSVEGQGVRAFF. The CDR3, as DNA: TGTGCCAGCAGCGTAGAGGGTCAGGGGGTTCGAGCTTTCTTT. Full variable domain (outside the CDR3, taken from reference TRBV9 and TRBJ1-1): DSGVTQTPKHLITATGQRVTLRCSPRSGDLSVYWYQQSLDQGLQFLIQYYNGEERAKGNILERFSAQQFPDLHSELNLSSLELGDSALYFCASSVEGQGVRAFFGQGTRLTVV.

The chain uses TRBV19 and TRBJ1-2, with D possibly matching TRBD1 (5 bases). Deletions cut 4 bases from V and 4 bases from J, with 19 bases between. The germline V gene encodes CDR1 LNHDA and CDR2 SQIVND (reference sequence). CDR3 length: 16 amino acids. Here the CDR3 reads CASSRGPDGYLYGYTF. Here the CDR3 DNA reads TGTGCCAGTAGTAGGGGCCCGGACGGGTATCTCTATGGCTACACCTTC.

This chain joins TRBV3-1 (or the pseudogene TRBV3-2) and TRBJ2-2; D call uncertain. This CDR3 is built from 14 residues. Trimming cost V 0 bases and J 7 bases, with 9 bases left between them. Germline V gives CDR1 LGHDT, CDR2 YNNKEL (reference sequence). CDR3 sequence: CASSQDRRFGELFF. DNA of the CDR3: TGTGCCAGCAGCCAAGATCGACGGTTCGGGGAGCTGTTTTTT.

V and J are TRBV5-6 and TRBJ1-1; D is ambiguous. Germline V gene lookup returns CDR1 SGHDT and CDR2 YYEEEE. This CDR3 spans 12 amino acids. V was cut by 3 bases and J by 5 bases, with 8 bases left in between. CDR3 sequence reads: CASSYTRTEAFF. DNA of the CDR3: TGTGCCAGCAGCTATACCCGGACTGAAGCTTTCTTT.

This clone was observed once. J is TRBJ1-2 and V is TRBV5-1, with 7 bases lining up with TRBD1. This CDR3 region has 19 residues. Germline loops: CDR1 SGHRS, CDR2 YFSETQ. The V segment lost 5 bases and the J segment 4 bases; nucleotides outside the gene matches: 23. The CDR3 loop reads CASSLWGQQRELGGYGYTF. CDR3 nucleotides: TGCGCCAGCAGTTTGTGGGGACAGCAACGAGAGCTTGGTGGCTATGGCTACACCTTC.

This sequence joins TRBV7-5 and TRBJ2-1; no check of the table's D call, TRBD2, against the DNA was made. TRBV7-5 is a pseudogene. This CDR3 is built from 16 residues. The CDR3 sequence: CARSSWIAGANNEQFF. The CDR3 nucleotides read TGTGCCAGAAGCTCGTGGATAGCGGGGGCTAACAATGAGCAGTTCTTC.

The chain combines TRBV6-2 or TRBV6-3 with TRBJ2-3; 13 bases are shared with TRBD2. The CDR3 contains 17 residues. Trimming at V came to 0 bases and at J to 6 bases, leaving 6 bases not matched to a gene. Germline V lookup: CDR1 MNHEY, CDR2 SVGEGT. The CDR3 region has the DNA TGTGCCAGCAGTTACTCTCCCGGGACTAGCGGGGTTGATACGCAGTATTTT. Encoded protein: CASSYSPGTSGVDTQYF.

The chain has TRBV6-6 and TRBJ1-1; D not certain. Germline CDR1 is MNHNY and CDR2 is SVGAGI (reference sequence). Trimming removed 2 bases from V and 4 bases from J, with 8 bases in between. This CDR3 has 13 amino acids. Written as DNA, the CDR3 is TGTGCCAGCAGTTACCGGTGGGGCACTGAAGCTTTCTTT. It specifies CASSYRWGTEAFF.

V is TRBV3-1 (or the pseudogene TRBV3-2) and J is TRBJ2-3; D not resolved. CDR3 length equals 15 residues. Per the germline V gene, CDR1 is LGHDT and CDR2 is YNNKEL (reference sequence). V dropped 1 base and J dropped 4 bases, with 12 bases sitting between them. CDR3 loop: CASSQVVGVADTQYF. CDR3 DNA: TGTGCCAGCAGCCAAGTCGTGGGTGTCGCAGATACGCAGTATTTT.

The gene calls are TRBV7-2 and TRBJ2-5, with 11 bases that match TRBD2. The CDR3 contains 16 residues. The J segment lost 5 bases and the V segment lost 4 bases, leaving 9 bases of the junction unmatched. CDR1 is SGHTA, CDR2 FQGNSA, per germline. The CDR3 DNA reads as TGTGCCAGCAGCTACGTTAGCGGGGGGGCGGTTGAGACCCAGTACTTC. It is translated as CASSYVSGGAVETQYF. Based on the CDR3 plus reference TRBV7-2 and TRBJ2-5, the full variable domain is GAGVSQSPSNKVTEKGKDVELRCDPISGHTALYWYRQSLGQGLEFLIYFQGNSAPDKSGLPSDRFSAERTGGSVSTLTIQRTQQEDSAVYLCASSYVSGGAVETQYFGPGTRLLVL.

This clone came up a few times. The chain links TRBV7-9 to TRBJ2-3, with 8 bases identical to TRBD2. The CDR3 spans 15 residues. Germline V lookup: CDR1 SEHNR, CDR2 FQNEAQ (reference sequence). V gave up 5 bases and J gave up 5 bases; unmatched junction bases: 9. This CDR3 reads CASSPPGLGGDTQYF. The CDR3, as DNA: TGTGCCAGCAGCCCTCCGGGACTAGGGGGAGATACGCAGTATTTT.

This chain links TRBV11-2 with TRBJ1-1; a weak D match, TRBD1 (5 bases). This CDR3 comprises 13 residues. Germline-derived CDR1 and CDR2 are SGHAT and FQNNGV. Trimming took 4 bases from V and 4 from J, leaving 10 bases between them. CDR3: CASSYSGGTEAFF. The DNA of the CDR3 is TGTGCCAGCAGCTACAGTGGGGGCACTGAAGCTTTCTTT.

The chain uses TRBV29-1 and TRBJ1-2; D remains ambiguous. V shed 4 bases and J shed 3 bases, with 6 bases lying between them. The CDR3 is 11 amino acids. Germline V gene sequence: CDR1 SQVTM, CDR2 ANQGSEA. The CDR3 sequence: CSVGQDYGYTF. The DNA for the CDR3 is TGCAGCGTTGGCCAGGACTATGGCTACACCTTC.

V is TRBV4-1 and J is TRBJ1-4, with 7 bases identical to TRBD1. J gave up 1 base and V 6 bases, and 5 bases lay outside the gene matches. The CDR3 is 15 amino acids. The V gene's germline CDR1 is MGHRA and CDR2 YSYEKL. CDR3 residues: CASRLDRVTNEKLFF. Written as DNA, the CDR3 is TGCGCCAGCAGGCTCGACAGGGTAACTAATGAAAAACTGTTTTTT.

The rearrangement links TRBV7-9 to TRBJ2-3; 11 positions agree with TRBD2. The ends lost 4 bases at V and 2 bases at J; junction bases unmatched: 5. This CDR3 spans 16 amino acids. Germline V CDR1 and CDR2: SEHNR, FQNEAQ (reference sequence). CDR3 region: CASSSLTSGATDTQYF. CDR3 nucleotides: TGTGCCAGCAGCTCATTGACTAGCGGGGCCACAGATACGCAGTATTTT.

The V call is TRBV15, the J call TRBJ1-2; D uncertain. Trimming took 4 bases from V and 0 from J, leaving 6 bases between them. The CDR3 sequence is 13 residues long. In germline, CDR1 is LNHNV, CDR2 YYDKDF (reference sequence). CDR3 amino acids: CATSIGTNYGYTF. The CDR3 nucleotides read TGTGCCACCAGCATTGGGACTAACTATGGCTACACCTTC.

The gene calls are TRBV6-2 or TRBV6-3 and TRBJ1-1, with a possible D match to TRBD1 (6 bases). The germline gives CDR1 MNHEY, CDR2 SVGEGT. Trimming left V 4 bases short and J 5 bases short, with 11 bases between. The CDR3 consists of 13 residues. CDR3: CASSFPDRTEAFF. The DNA of the CDR3 is TGTGCCAGCAGTTTTCCAGACAGGACTGAAGCTTTCTTT.

The rearrangement joins TRBV5-1 to TRBJ1-4, with 7 bases fitting TRBD1. V gave up 3 bases and J gave up 8 bases; unmatched junction bases: 10. CDR3 size: 15 residues. Germline CDR1 and CDR2: SGHRS and YFSETQ. In DNA form, the CDR3 reads TGCGCCAGCAGCTCCGATGAAGGGGGCGCCGAAAAACTGTTTTTT. Translated, it gives CASSSDEGGAEKLFF.

This clone occurred a few times. The chain recombines TRBV6-5 with TRBJ2-1; 8 bases are shared with TRBD2. Trimming cost V 6 bases and J 7 bases; bases outside gene matches: 11. The CDR3 loop spans 15 amino acids. In germline, CDR1 is MNHEY, CDR2 SVGAGI. The CDR3 bases are TGTGCCAGCAGGCTAACGAGCGGGAGTTGGAATGAGCAGTTCTTC. Protein: CASRLTSGSWNEQFF.

This clone was seen just once. The V call is TRBV6-1, the J call TRBJ2-7; 9 bases are shared with TRBD1. The CDR3 is 14 residues long. J lost 4 bases, V lost 2 bases, and 3 bases had no gene match. Germline values: CDR1 MNHNS, CDR2 SASEGT. The CDR3 nucleotides are TGTGCCAGCAGTGAAATGGGACAGGGTTACGAGCAGTACTTC. Translating it yields CASSEMGQGYEQYF.

This chain links TRBV30 with TRBJ1-2; TRBD1 might be the D (6 bases). The CDR3 has 12 amino acids. The V end lost 4 bases, the J end lost 2 bases, and 8 bases lay between the germline ends. CDR1 GTSNPN and CDR2 SVGIG come from the germline V gene (reference sequence). This CDR3 reads CAWTDRNYGYTF. The CDR3 nucleotides read TGTGCCTGGACGGACAGAAACTATGGCTACACCTTC. Variable domain in full (rest from reference TRBV30 and TRBJ1-2): SQTIHQWPATLVQPVGSPLSLECTVEGTSNPNLYWYRQAAGRGLQLLFYSVGIGQISSEVPQNLSASRPQDRQFILSSKKLLLSDSGFYLCAWTDRNYGYTFGSGTRLTVV.

V usage is TRBV3-1 (or the pseudogene TRBV3-2) and J usage is TRBJ2-3; TRBD2 might be the D (7 bases). Germline V gives CDR1 LGHDT, CDR2 YNNKEL (reference sequence). The CDR3 runs to 15 residues. V dropped 4 bases and J dropped 5 bases, with 16 bases sitting between them. CDR3: CASSPLGRGGDTQYF. The CDR3 DNA reads TGTGCCAGCAGCCCCTTGGGGAGGGGGGGAGATACGCAGTATTTT.